The following is a T cell receptor beta chain sequence with its context. Its antigen remains unidentified. No much larger clone exists at a distance of one base, and base qualities are not known. As encoded in the germline V gene, CDR1 is SGHVS while CDR2 is FQNEAQ. The junction shows trimming of 1 base on V and 0 bases on J, and the gene matches do not reach 7 bases of it. Measured from the cysteine to the phenylalanine, the CDR3 is 17 residues long. CDR3 DNA is the only sequence kept; it has 51 bases, read in frame from the first base. The immunoSEQ Assay, a bias-controlled multiplex PCR, was used to amplify TCRbeta CDR3 regions from genomic DNA. The published analysis was carried out like this. The number of nucleated cells in each sample was estimated by amplification of reference gene primers within the assay. Sequence reads were collapsed and filtered to measure the absolute abundance of every unique TCRbeta CDR3 rearrangement. For each sample, productive Simpson clonality was calculated as the square root of Simpson's diversity index across productive rearrangements. Drawn from immuneACCESS, this table holds only the in-frame rearrangements with V and J called that TCRdb kept. Clones are partly lost; checked studies trace under half to an unresolved V gene and leave the rest unexplained. D and trimming were read from the DNA, whereas the V and J calls and clone size are those reported in that table. A total of 450,000 or so clones appear in this sample, 70% to 90% of them only once. The ten largest clones add up to 0.8% to 0.9% of the sample.

At one collaborating source in Seattle, patients were enrolled during active infection and were followed longitudinally through the course of disease. Whole blood was collected in K2EDTA tubes by collaborating institutions according to the institutions' own protocols. For TCRbeta analysis, collaborators shipped samples in one of three forms: frozen whole blood, isolated PBMCs, or DNA extracted from either of those sample types. This sample was taken from a study of blood T cell repertoires in COVID-19 (dated by TCRdb to the early 2020s). About the full investigation: The collaborator samples originated in the United States, Italy and Spain and spanned the acute and convalescent phases of COVID-19. A freely available public database, intended as a resource for researchers studying the immune response to SARS-CoV-2, is where the repertoires were released. The prospective study material was composed of cDNA or gDNA derived from T cells, B-cell-depleted T cells, or PBMCs. Samples came from the ongoing ImmuneRACE study (first 160 participants) plus 1,254 subjects from 6 global collaborators. A de-identified subject ID, COVID-19 status, age in years and sex were almost always included in the sample metadata. HLA class I and class II types, where available, came from metadata supplied by the sample provider rather than from assay-based typing. The dataset comprised deeply sampled blood TCRbeta repertoires from subjects exposed to, actively infected with, or recovered from COVID-19.

The investigation overall reported the following: How much clinical and demographic metadata was included differed by source and by participant, and the metadata was provided uncurated.

The specimen sequenced was peripheral blood. The V and J genes are TRBV7-8 and TRBJ2-3; 7 bases in the junction line up with TRBD2. The origin of this receptor is a man between 18 and 35 years old with COVID-19, enrolled during active disease. The CDR3 region reads CASSLVEGAGSTDTQYF. In nucleotide form, the sequence is TGTGCCAGCAGCTTAGTAGAGGGAGCGGGGAGCACAGATACGCAGTATTTT.